The rows below give T cell receptor beta chains drawn from one sample of a study of T-cell reconstitution after alpha-beta-depleted transplantation in children. One entry per CDR3 protein results from TCRdb running MiXCR on the PCR reads. The sample lists about 610,000 distinct CDR3 sequences, roughly a tenth occurring once. The material sequenced was PBMCs from the stem cell graft donor, taken from the stem cell graft. These receptors came from a human donor who donated a stem cell graft to a child with acute myeloid leukemia. The conserved cysteine and the conserved F or W are not part of the CDR3 here. Each record gives: D gene, V gene, J gene, CDR3 protein. A D gene is named only where the DNA matches it firmly.

>-|TRBV7-9|TRBJ1-5
ASSQLQQPQH
>-|TRBV7-9|TRBJ2-7
ASSSLRGHSYEQY
>TRBD1|TRBV6-2/TRBV6-3|TRBJ1-5
ASSYLGELGGGPYSNQPQH
>TRBD1|TRBV6-5|TRBJ1-1
ASSYRTGGTEAF
>-|TRBV29-1|TRBJ2-3
SVSSRVGADTQY
>TRBD2|TRBV30|TRBJ2-5
AWSVFVLAGRGLETQY
>TRBD2|TRBV5-6|TRBJ2-2
ASSYGLAGNSAGELF
>-|TRBV15|TRBJ2-7
ATSRPTGWTSYEQY
>TRBD2|TRBV29-1|TRBJ2-1
SAMGLAGDNEQF
>-|TRBV7-6|TRBJ2-5
ASSLVAAGTETQY
>-|TRBV6-2/TRBV6-3|TRBJ2-7
ASSLARPLGEQY
>TRBD1|TRBV29-1|TRBJ2-3
SARTGPTDTQY
>TRBD2|TRBV4-3|TRBJ2-7
ASSQGPSSGRAAYEQY
>TRBD2|TRBV5-1|TRBJ2-7
ASSLVPAGPYEQY
>TRBD1|TRBV7-9|TRBJ2-7
ASTRTGSYEQY
>-|TRBV13|TRBJ2-3
ASSLRGGPMDTQY
>-|TRBV5-1|TRBJ2-7
ASSLDPLSSYEQY
>TRBD1|TRBV28|TRBJ1-2
ASSFEGQGTSNYGYT
>TRBD2|TRBV9|TRBJ2-1
ASSVDRVRGLAARRSYNEQF
>TRBD2|TRBV12-3/TRBV12-4|TRBJ2-1
ASSLANIWTSPLTYNEQF
>-|TRBV29-1|TRBJ1-2
SVRGEGYT
>TRBD2|TRBV10-3|TRBJ2-5
AISGPSLAGGVETQY
>TRBD2|TRBV6-5|TRBJ2-7
ASSPRLAHEQY
>TRBD1|TRBV5-1|TRBJ2-7
ASSWGQVDSYEQY
>-|TRBV5-1|TRBJ2-5
ASSLRAGAQETQY
>-|TRBV6-5|TRBJ1-1
ASSYGGGHTEAF
>TRBD1|TRBV7-6|TRBJ2-3
ASSSEGARFTDTQY
>-|TRBV28|TRBJ2-1
ASSLPGGAGYNEQF
>TRBD1|TRBV7-9|TRBJ2-7
ASSPTGVPTYEQY
>TRBD1|TRBV30|TRBJ2-4
AWSFRGQGLTKNIQY
>-|TRBV20-1|TRBJ1-2
SARDTANYGYT
>-|TRBV20-1|TRBJ1-3
SVVGGNTIY
>-|TRBV6-5|TRBJ1-6
ASSYGGLNSPLH
>TRBD2|TRBV4-2|TRBJ2-7
ASSHRGSGDYEQY
>-|TRBV7-3|TRBJ1-1
ASTKLPGTEAF
>-|TRBV24-1|TRBJ2-2
ATSDLKQNTGELF
>TRBD1|TRBV20-1|TRBJ2-3
SARVWTGKDTQY